The 15 T cell receptor beta chains below come from one sample, sequenced in a study of blood T cells in healthy people across ages. Sample-barcoded 5' priming and a J-beta primer mix drove a second PCR of about 6 to 11 cycles. TCRdb re-analysed the 5' RACE reads in MiXCR, keeping a single row per CDR3 protein. The sample lists some 1,500,000 distinct CDR3 sequences; roughly 43% were seen once. The sequencing input was blood. The receptors shown here come from a woman in her late teens or twenties in good health.

This rearrangement joins TRBV7-2 to TRBJ1-5; 9 bases agree with TRBD1. J lost 2 bases, V lost 7 bases, and 18 bases had no gene match. CDR3 size: 19 residues. CDR1 and CDR2 (germline): SGHTA, FQGNSA. The CDR3 sequence: CASTTYILTGGKGNQPQHF. CDR3 nucleotides: TGTGCCAGCACCACATACATACTAACAGGGGGCAAGGGCAATCAGCCCCAGCATTTT.

The gene calls are TRBV15 and TRBJ1-2; 7 nucleotides match TRBD1. Germline V gene data show CDR1 as LNHNV and CDR2 as YYDKDF (reference sequence). J was trimmed by 6 bases and V by 0 bases; bases with no gene match: 7. There are 15 residues in the CDR3. CDR3 sequence reads: CATSRDMPGGNGYTF. CDR3 in DNA: TGTGCCACCAGCAGAGATATGCCAGGGGGTAATGGCTACACCTTC.

This clonotype was counted a few times. V gene TRBV5-1 combines with J gene TRBJ2-1, with D unresolved. Germline V CDR1 and CDR2: SGHRS, YFSETQ. V shed 0 bases and J shed 0 bases, with 10 bases lying between them. The CDR3 extends over 16 amino acids. The CDR3 nucleotides read TGCGCCAGCAGCTTGGACCCTAGTGACTCCTACAATGAGCAGTTCTTC. It yields the protein CASSLDPSDSYNEQFF. Complete variable domain (other parts from reference TRBV5-1 and TRBJ2-1): KAGVTQTPRYLIKTRGQQVTLSCSPISGHRSVSWYQQTPGQGLQFLFEYFSETQRNKGNFPGRFSGRQFSNSRSEMNVSTLELGDSALYLCASSLDPSDSYNEQFFGPGTRLTVL.

This sequence joins TRBV20-1 and TRBJ2-4; D is unresolved. The CDR3 has 15 residues. The ends were cut back, 5 bases at V and 1 base at J, with 15 bases in the middle. Germline CDR1 and CDR2: DFQATT and SNEGSKA (reference sequence). The CDR3 coding sequence is TGCAGTGCTGGCTCCTCATCGACGGCCAAAAACATTCAGTACTTC. Translating it yields CSAGSSSTAKNIQYF.

This clonotype was observed a handful of times. The V gene is TRBV4-3, the J gene TRBJ2-1; 10 bases match TRBD1. The CDR3 loop spans 17 amino acids. Germline CDR1 is LGHNA and CDR2 is YSLEER. Trimming cost V 2 bases and J 7 bases; bases outside gene matches: 11. The CDR3 DNA sequence: TGCGCCAGCAGCCAACGCCCAATGGGACAGGGGACTAATGAGCAGTTCTTC. Protein product: CASSQRPMGQGTNEQFF.

The chain combines TRBV20-1 with TRBJ2-7; maybe TRBD1 (6 bases). Looked up from germline, CDR1 is DFQATT and CDR2 is SNEGSKA (reference sequence). V lost 6 bases, J lost 5 bases, and 14 bases lay in between. The CDR3 is 12 residues long. The CDR3 sequence is CSAPGQSNEQYF. CDR3 nucleotide sequence: TGCAGTGCGCCCGGACAGTCTAACGAGCAGTACTTC.

Only a few counts were recorded for this clonotype. V is TRBV11-2 and J is TRBJ2-3; D gene unclear. Trimming took 2 bases from V and 5 from J, leaving 26 bases between them. The CDR3 is 19 residues long. Germline values: CDR1 SGHAT, CDR2 FQNNGV. Here the CDR3 reads CASSLFVLNPSSLEDTQYF. As DNA, the CDR3 is TGTGCCAGCAGCTTATTTGTACTAAACCCGTCCTCCCTTGAAGATACGCAGTATTTT.

This clonotype was observed a handful of times. V is TRBV18 and J is TRBJ2-7; 8 nucleotides align to TRBD2. The V and J ends lost 2 bases and 2 bases, in that order; junction bases with no gene match: 5. This CDR3 is 15 amino acids long. Per the germline V gene, CDR1 is KGHSH and CDR2 is LQKENI. CDR3: CASSPSGGNAYEQYF. The CDR3 region has the DNA TGTGCCAGCTCACCAAGCGGGGGCAATGCCTACGAGCAGTACTTC.

This clonotype was observed a few times. This rearrangement joins TRBV7-2 to TRBJ2-7; possible D gene TRBD2, 6 bases. Trimming stripped 5 bases from V and 4 bases from J, with 24 bases between. Germline CDR1 reads SGHTA; CDR2 reads FQGNSA. The CDR3 length is 17 residues. The CDR3 sequence: CASSLHRGLAGLYEQYF. CDR3 nucleotide sequence: TGTGCCAGCAGCCTACATCGGGGCTTGGCGGGATTGTACGAGCAGTACTTC. The full variable domain, rest sourced from reference TRBV7-2 and TRBJ2-7, is GAGVSQSPSNKVTEKGKDVELRCDPISGHTALYWYRQSLGQGLEFLIYFQGNSAPDKSGLPSDRFSAERTGGSVSTLTIQRTQQEDSAVYLCASSLHRGLAGLYEQYFGPGTRLTVT.

Worth noting for this clonotype: One end of the junction fails to match germline, which may point to a read error. The rearrangement joins TRBV12-3 or TRBV12-4 to TRBJ2-3; 8 bases map to TRBD2. This CDR3 has 14 residues. The CDR3 loop is CASSLGLARDTKYF. The CDR3 DNA reads TGTGCCAGCAGCCTCGGACTAGCTAGAGATACGAAGTATTTT.

This chain joins TRBV6-6 and TRBJ2-1, with D perhaps TRBD2 (7 bases). The J call may not be correct, given that the DNA end is closer to TRBJ2-7. Germline assignment: CDR1 MNHNY and CDR2 SVGAGI (reference sequence). The CDR3 length is 17 residues. For the CDR3, the DNA is TGTGCCAGCAGTTACACTGCGGGGGCACGTACCTACAATGAGCAGTACTTC. This encodes CASSYTAGARTYNEQYF.

This clonotype has at least ten counts. This chain links TRBV20-1 with TRBJ2-5; TRBD1 or TRBD2 may be the D gene (5 bases each). Germline CDR1 and CDR2: DFQATT and SNEGSKA (reference sequence). With 0 bases removed from V and 5 bases from J, the gap between germline ends came to 13 bases. The CDR3 length is 14 residues. The CDR3 spells CSARDRDRRETQYF. As DNA, the CDR3 is TGCAGTGCTAGAGACAGGGACCGACGGGAGACCCAGTACTTC.

This chain links TRBV5-5 with TRBJ2-3, with D perhaps given as TRBD1 or TRBD2 (7 bases each). Germline-derived CDR1 and CDR2 are SGHKS and YYEKEE (reference sequence). The V gene lost 4 bases and the J gene lost 4 bases, with 19 bases spanning the gap. The CDR3 contains 16 residues. CDR3 in DNA: TGTGCCAGCAGCCCAGGGAGGGGGCAATTTCCAGATACGCAGTATTTT. It encodes CASSPGRGQFPDTQYF.

The rearrangement uses TRBV20-1 and TRBJ2-1; 7 positions match TRBD1. V lost 4 bases, J lost 10 bases, and 16 bases stayed unmatched. Germline assignment: CDR1 DFQATT and CDR2 SNEGSKA (reference sequence). The CDR3 consists of 15 residues. The CDR3 coding sequence is TGCAGTGCTACGATTAGGGGGCCAGAAGGAAGAGAGCAGTTCTTC. It codes for CSATIRGPEGREQFF.

The V gene is TRBV27, the J gene TRBJ1-2; tentative D call: TRBD1 (6 bases). Trimming removed 2 bases from V and 5 bases from J, with 15 bases in between. The germline V gene has CDR1 MNHEY and CDR2 SMNVEV (reference sequence). The CDR3 totals 15 residues. The CDR3 loop is CASSLLGGGGYGYTF. In DNA, the CDR3 is TGTGCCAGCAGTTTACTCGGGGGGGGCGGTTATGGCTACACCTTC.